The 19 T cell receptor beta chains below all came from one sample that was sequenced in a study of control samples from healthy donors and cancer patients. Data came from immunoSEQ multiplex PCR; TCRdb stores just in-frame clones and leaves some out. Of some 200,000 clones listed, 91% were seen once; the top ten hold approximately 1.5%. The sequenced material came from blood. These receptors were taken from a woman aged 25 to 45 in good health.

The V call is TRBV5-8, the J call TRBJ1-5; D is uncertain. Germline loops: CDR1 SGHTS, CDR2 YDEGEE. Trimming shortened V by 6 bases and J by 0 bases, and 7 bases separated the two germline ends. The CDR3 covers 13 residues. As DNA, the CDR3 is TGTGCCAGCAACCGGTATAGCAATCAGCCCCAGCATTTT. Protein sequence: CASNRYSNQPQHF.

This chain joins TRBV4-3 and TRBJ2-5; possibly TRBD1 or TRBD2 for D (5 bases each). V lost 0 bases and J lost 5, with 10 bases in between. The CDR3 spans 14 residues. The germline V gene has CDR1 LGHNA and CDR2 YSLEER. The CDR3 loop is CASSQDTGTETQYF. In DNA form, the CDR3 reads TGCGCCAGCAGCCAAGATACCGGGACGGAGACCCAGTACTTC.

The chain carries TRBV6-5 and TRBJ2-7; 7 bases match TRBD1. CDR1 is MNHEY and CDR2 is SVGAGI in the germline V gene. The V and J ends lost 5 bases and 6 bases, in that order; junction bases with no gene match: 1. This CDR3 comprises 11 residues. The CDR3 coding sequence is TGTGCCAGCAGTCCAGGGGGCGAGCAGTACTTC. Its translation is CASSPGGEQYF.

The V and J genes are TRBV6-5 and TRBJ2-7; 9 nucleotides line up with TRBD1. Germline assignment: CDR1 MNHEY and CDR2 SVGAGI. The CDR3 extends over 15 amino acids. V lost 2 bases and J lost 3; bases outside the gene matches: 5. The CDR3 nucleotides read TGTGCCAGCAGTTACCGCCTGACAGGGGGCTACGAGCAGTACTTC. Translating it yields CASSYRLTGGYEQYF.

The chain combines TRBV15 with TRBJ2-1; TRBD2 matches 8 bases. The length of the CDR3 is 16 residues. The V gene's germline CDR1 is LNHNV and CDR2 YYDKDF (reference sequence). J lost 1 base, V lost 2 bases, and 4 bases had no gene match. The DNA for the CDR3 is TGTGCCACCAGCAGAATAATAGCGGGATCCTACAATGAGCAGTTCTTC. It codes for CATSRIIAGSYNEQFF.

The rearrangement uses TRBV18 and TRBJ1-4; 10 bases fit TRBD1. V shed 6 bases, J shed 8 bases, and the junction held 6 bases outside the gene matches. The CDR3 sequence is 14 residues long. Looked up from germline, CDR1 is KGHSH and CDR2 is LQKENI. The CDR3 sequence: CASSLGQGVEKLFF. The DNA for the CDR3 is TGTGCCAGCTCCCTTGGACAGGGGGTAGAAAAACTGTTTTTT.

The gene calls are TRBV11-3 and TRBJ2-1; D uncertain. CDR1 is SGHNT, CDR2 YENEEA, per germline. The CDR3 runs 12 residues. V was clipped by 6 bases and J by 7 bases, with 10 bases between them. Here the CDR3 DNA reads TGTGCCAGCAGTACCCTAGGTAATGAGCAGTTCTTC. It translates to CASSTLGNEQFF.

The V call is TRBV2, the J call TRBJ2-7, with 10 bases that match TRBD2. J was trimmed by 10 bases and V by 3 bases; bases with no gene match: 9. The length of the CDR3 is 14 residues. In germline, CDR1 is SNHLY, CDR2 FYNNEI. CDR3: CASSETRTSGVQYF. CDR3 DNA: TGTGCCAGCAGTGAGACCCGGACTAGCGGAGTTCAGTACTTC.

V usage is TRBV19 and J usage is TRBJ1-2; no definite D call. Germline V gene sequence: CDR1 LNHDA, CDR2 SQIVND (reference sequence). The V end lost 4 bases, the J end lost 0 bases, and 12 bases lay between the germline ends. CDR3 length equals 15 residues. The CDR3 protein is CASSTDGTANYGYTF. The CDR3 region has the DNA TGTGCCAGTAGTACGGACGGAACAGCTAACTATGGCTACACCTTC.

The chain employs TRBV7-8 and TRBJ1-1; weak D call: TRBD1 (5 bases). This CDR3 has 18 amino acids. Trimming removed 1 base from V and 4 bases from J, with 22 bases in between. The germline V gene encodes CDR1 SGHVS and CDR2 FQNEAQ. Here the CDR3 reads CASSLGWPFQGGFTEAFF. The CDR3 DNA is TGTGCCAGCAGCTTAGGTTGGCCGTTCCAGGGTGGTTTCACTGAAGCTTTCTTT.

A note on this clone: Additional DNA sequences in this sample encode the identical CDR3. V is TRBV6-1 and J is TRBJ2-1; D unresolved. Germline loops: CDR1 MNHNS, CDR2 SASEGT. CDR3 length: 15 amino acids. Trimming removed 0 bases from V and 0 bases from J, with 6 bases in between. The CDR3 coding sequence is TGTGCCAGCAGTGAAGCAGGAAGCTCCTACAATGAGCAGTTCTTC. Translation gives CASSEAGSSYNEQFF.

The chain joins TRBV2 to TRBJ2-3; tentative D call: TRBD2 (6 bases). Germline CDR1 reads SNHLY; CDR2 reads FYNNEI. The CDR3 has 14 amino acids. Trimming pared 1 base from V and 7 bases from J, leaving 12 bases between. The CDR3 reads CASSEVGSGYTQYF. The CDR3 DNA reads TGTGCCAGCAGTGAAGTCGGGAGTGGCTATACGCAGTATTTT.

In DNA, the CDR3 is TGTGCCAGTGGGAACACCGGGGAGCTGTTTTTT. Translating it yields CASGNTGELFF. The chain joins TRBV19 to TRBJ2-2, with D unclear. The CDR3 consists of 11 residues. Looked up from germline, CDR1 is LNHDA and CDR2 is SQIVND (reference sequence). V lost 8 bases and J lost 1, with 2 bases in between.

The chain joins TRBV6-5 to TRBJ1-3; no reliable D call. Germline V gene lookup returns CDR1 MNHEY and CDR2 SVGAGI. Trimming removed 6 bases from V and 0 bases from J, with 6 bases in between. The CDR3 is made up of 13 amino acids. CDR3 sequence (DNA): TGTGCCAGCAGACCGTTCTCTGGAAACACCATATATTTT. Protein sequence: CASRPFSGNTIYF.

This clone was counted a single time. J is TRBJ1-3 and V is TRBV7-9; TRBD1 is a possible D gene (6 bases). Deletions cut 4 bases from V and 4 bases from J, with 14 bases between. Per germline, CDR1 SEHNR and CDR2 FQNEAQ (reference sequence). The CDR3 sequence is 15 residues long. The CDR3 spells CASSSLRGSGNTIYF. The CDR3 DNA is TGTGCCAGCAGCTCATTAAGGGGGTCCGGAAACACCATATATTTT. Combining the CDR3 with reference TRBV7-9 and TRBJ1-3 gives the whole variable domain DTGVSQNPRHKITKRGQNVTFRCDPISEHNRLYWYRQTLGQGPEFLTYFQNEAQLEKSRLLSDRFSAERPKGSFSTLEIQRTEQGDSAMYLCASSSLRGSGNTIYFGEGSWLTVV.

V gene TRBV6-5 combines with J gene TRBJ2-3; 11 nucleotides agree with TRBD2. Germline loops: CDR1 MNHEY, CDR2 SVGAGI. V trimming: 7 bases; J trimming: 4 bases; junction bases outside the gene matches: 7. The CDR3 has 15 residues. CDR3 in amino acids: CASNLAGGRADTQYF. CDR3 in DNA: TGTGCCAGCAACCTAGCGGGAGGAAGGGCAGATACGCAGTATTTT.

This chain links TRBV3-1 (or the pseudogene TRBV3-2) with TRBJ1-5, with D unresolved. The germline gives CDR1 LGHDT, CDR2 YNNKEL (reference sequence). Trimming pared 2 bases from V and 7 bases from J, leaving 9 bases between. This CDR3 has 13 amino acids. CDR3 nucleotides: TGTGCCAGCAGCCAAAAAGGCGGCCAGCCCCAGCATTTT. Translating gives CASSQKGGQPQHF.

This chain joins TRBV3-1 (or the pseudogene TRBV3-2) and TRBJ1-4, with 11 bases identical to TRBD1. The CDR3 has 15 amino acids. V shed 1 base, J shed 8 bases, and the junction held 3 bases outside the gene matches. Germline CDR1 reads LGHDT; CDR2 reads YNNKEL (reference sequence). The CDR3 DNA follows: TGTGCCAGCAGCCAAGGCGGACAGGGGGCCGAAAAACTGTTTTTT. It encodes CASSQGGQGAEKLFF.

This clone was detected a few times. This CDR3 is CASSLYGNYGYTF. DNA of the CDR3: TGTGCCAGCAGTTTATACGGGAACTATGGCTACACCTTC. The genes are TRBV28 and TRBJ1-2; D uncertain. CDR1 is MDHEN, CDR2 SYDVKM, per germline. V was trimmed by 1 base and J by 2 bases, leaving 5 bases between them. There are 13 residues in the CDR3.